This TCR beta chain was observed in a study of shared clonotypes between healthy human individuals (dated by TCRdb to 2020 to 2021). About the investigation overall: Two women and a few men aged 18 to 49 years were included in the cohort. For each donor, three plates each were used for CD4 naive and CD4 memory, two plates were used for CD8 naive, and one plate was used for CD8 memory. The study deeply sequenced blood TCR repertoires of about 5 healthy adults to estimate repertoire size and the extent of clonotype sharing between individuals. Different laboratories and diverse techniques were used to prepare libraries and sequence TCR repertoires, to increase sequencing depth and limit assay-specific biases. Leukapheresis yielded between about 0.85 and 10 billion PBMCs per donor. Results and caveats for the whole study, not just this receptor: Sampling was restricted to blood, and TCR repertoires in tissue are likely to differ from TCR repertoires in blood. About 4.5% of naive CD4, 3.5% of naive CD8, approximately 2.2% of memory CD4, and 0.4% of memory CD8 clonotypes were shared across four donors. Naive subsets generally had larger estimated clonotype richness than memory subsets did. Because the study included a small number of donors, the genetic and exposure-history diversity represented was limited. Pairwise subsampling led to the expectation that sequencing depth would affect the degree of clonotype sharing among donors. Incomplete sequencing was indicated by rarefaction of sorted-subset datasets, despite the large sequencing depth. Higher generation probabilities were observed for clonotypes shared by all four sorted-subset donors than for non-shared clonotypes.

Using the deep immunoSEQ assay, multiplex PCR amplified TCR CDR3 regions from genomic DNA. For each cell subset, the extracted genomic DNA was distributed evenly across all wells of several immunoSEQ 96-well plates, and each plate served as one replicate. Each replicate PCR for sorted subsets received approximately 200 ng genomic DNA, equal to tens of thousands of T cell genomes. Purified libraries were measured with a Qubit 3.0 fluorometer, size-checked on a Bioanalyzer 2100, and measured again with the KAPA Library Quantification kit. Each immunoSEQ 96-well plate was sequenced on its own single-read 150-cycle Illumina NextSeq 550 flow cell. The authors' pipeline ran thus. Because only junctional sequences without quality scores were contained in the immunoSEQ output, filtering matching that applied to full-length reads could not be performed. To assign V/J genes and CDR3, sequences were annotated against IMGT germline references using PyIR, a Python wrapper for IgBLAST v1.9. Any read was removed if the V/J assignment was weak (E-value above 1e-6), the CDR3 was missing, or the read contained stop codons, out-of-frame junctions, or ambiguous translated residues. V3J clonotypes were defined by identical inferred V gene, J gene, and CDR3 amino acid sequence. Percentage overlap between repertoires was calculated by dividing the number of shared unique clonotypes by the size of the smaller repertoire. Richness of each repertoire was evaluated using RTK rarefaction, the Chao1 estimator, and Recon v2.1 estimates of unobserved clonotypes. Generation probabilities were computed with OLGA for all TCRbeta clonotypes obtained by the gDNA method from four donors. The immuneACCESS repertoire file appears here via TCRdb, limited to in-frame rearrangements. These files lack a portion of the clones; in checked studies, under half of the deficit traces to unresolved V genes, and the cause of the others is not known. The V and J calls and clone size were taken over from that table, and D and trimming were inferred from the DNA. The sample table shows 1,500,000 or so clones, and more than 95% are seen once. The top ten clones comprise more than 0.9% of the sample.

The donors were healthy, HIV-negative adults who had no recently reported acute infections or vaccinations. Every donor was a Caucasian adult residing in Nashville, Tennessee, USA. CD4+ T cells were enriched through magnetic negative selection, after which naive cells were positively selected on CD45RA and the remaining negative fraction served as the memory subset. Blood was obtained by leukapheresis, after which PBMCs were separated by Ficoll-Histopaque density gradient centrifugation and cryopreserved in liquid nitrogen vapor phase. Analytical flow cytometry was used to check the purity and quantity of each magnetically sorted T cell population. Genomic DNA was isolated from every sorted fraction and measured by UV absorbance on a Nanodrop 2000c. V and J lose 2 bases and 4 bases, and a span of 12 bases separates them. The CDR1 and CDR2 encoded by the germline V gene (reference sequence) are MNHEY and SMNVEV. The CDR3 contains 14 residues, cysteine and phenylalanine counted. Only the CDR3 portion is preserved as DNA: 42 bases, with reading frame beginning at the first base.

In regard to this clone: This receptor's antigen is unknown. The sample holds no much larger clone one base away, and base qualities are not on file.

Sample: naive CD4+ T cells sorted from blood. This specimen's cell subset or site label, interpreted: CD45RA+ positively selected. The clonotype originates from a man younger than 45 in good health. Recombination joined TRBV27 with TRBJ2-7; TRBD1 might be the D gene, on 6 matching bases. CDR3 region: CASSLRTATYEQYF. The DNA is TGTGCCAGCAGTTTAAGGACAGCCACATACGAGCAGTACTTC.